This paragraph covers one TCR beta chain sequence. The antigen remains unidentified. The sample originates from a study of cytomegalovirus exposure and HLA in healthy donors. Study-wide results and caveats: Available immune exposure information covered CMV serostatus only. As was reported, the classifier diagnosed cytomegalovirus status with high specificity and sensitivity.

The PCR was carried out with 60 Vbeta primers and 13 Jbeta primers. TCRdb's table, derived via immunoSEQ multiplex PCR, lists solely in-frame clones and lacks some. The sample contains some 180,000 clones, roughly 70% of which appear only once. The source material was PBMCs. This clonotype originated in a woman between 18 and 29 years old in good health and CMV-seropositive.

CDR3 DNA: TGTGCCAGCAGTTTCATGGTATCCTACGAGCAGTACTTC. It encodes CASSFMVSYEQYF. This sequence joins TRBV28 and TRBJ2-5; no reliable D call. The J call may be wrong; the DNA end is better matched by TRBJ2-7. The V gene's germline CDR1 is MDHEN and CDR2 SYDVKM. The CDR3 runs 13 residues.